This T cell receptor beta chain is drawn from a study of graft-versus-host responses after intestinal transplantation. Regarding this clone: Its target is not known.

CDR3 length: 15 amino acids. CDR1 SGHNT and CDR2 YYREEE come from the germline V gene (reference sequence). General study points: The authors found GvH clones in recipient marrow, some appearing first in ileum or blood.

Method: immunoSEQ multiplex PCR; TCRdb's copy keeps in-frame clones and lacks some. The sample has under 50,000 clones, 89% seen once. The clonotype was recovered from a human patient who received an intestinal transplant, so some T cells may come from the graft donor. The rearrangement uses TRBV5-4 and TRBJ2-5; 9 positions match TRBD1. The tail of the sequence fits TRBJ2-7 better, so the J call may be wrong. This sample comprised PBMCs, obtained approximately 270 days after transplant. The CDR3, as DNA: TGTGCCAGCAGCTTTAAACAGGGGGCGACCTACGAGCAGTACTTC. Translated: CASSFKQGATYEQYF.